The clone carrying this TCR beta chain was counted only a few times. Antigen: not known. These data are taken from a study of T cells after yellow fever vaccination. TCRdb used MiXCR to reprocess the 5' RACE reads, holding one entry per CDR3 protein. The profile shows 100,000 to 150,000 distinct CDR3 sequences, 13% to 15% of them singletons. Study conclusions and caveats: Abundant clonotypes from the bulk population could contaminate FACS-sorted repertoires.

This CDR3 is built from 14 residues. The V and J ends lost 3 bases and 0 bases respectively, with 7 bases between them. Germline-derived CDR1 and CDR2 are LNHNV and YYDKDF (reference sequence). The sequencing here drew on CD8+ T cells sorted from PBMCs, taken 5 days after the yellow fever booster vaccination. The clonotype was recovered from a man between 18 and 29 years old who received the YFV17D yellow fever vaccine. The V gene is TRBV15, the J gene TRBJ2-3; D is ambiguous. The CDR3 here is CATSSRRSTDTQYF. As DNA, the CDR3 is TGTGCCACCAGCAGCCGTAGGAGCACAGATACGCAGTATTTT.